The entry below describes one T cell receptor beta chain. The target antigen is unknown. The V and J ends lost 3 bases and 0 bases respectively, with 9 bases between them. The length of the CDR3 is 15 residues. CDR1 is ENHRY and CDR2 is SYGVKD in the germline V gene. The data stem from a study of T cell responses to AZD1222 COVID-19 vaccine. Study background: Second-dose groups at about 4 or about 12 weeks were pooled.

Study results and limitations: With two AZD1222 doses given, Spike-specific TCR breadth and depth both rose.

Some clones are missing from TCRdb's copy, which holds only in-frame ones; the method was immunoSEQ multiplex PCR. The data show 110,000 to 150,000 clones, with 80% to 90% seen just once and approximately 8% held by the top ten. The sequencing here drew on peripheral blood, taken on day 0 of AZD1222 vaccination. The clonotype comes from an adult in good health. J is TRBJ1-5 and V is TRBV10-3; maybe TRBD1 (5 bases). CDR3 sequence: CAISERGSSNQPQHF. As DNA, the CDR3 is TGTGCCATCAGTGAACGGGGGTCTAGCAATCAGCCCCAGCATTTT.